These T cell receptor beta chains were read from a single sample in a study of blood T cell repertoires in COVID-19. Assay: immunoSEQ multiplex PCR; the TCRdb copy retains only in-frame clones and omits some. The repertoire has tens of thousands of clones, around four fifths of them found once; the top ten carry roughly 5%. The sequencing input was peripheral blood. The receptors stem from a man aged 45-65 years with active COVID-19. CDR3s include the opening cysteine and the closing phenylalanine or tryptophan. D genes are given only for firm matches.

J gene: TRBJ2-7; V gene: TRBV7-7; D gene: .; CDR3 protein: CASSLSTGPSYEQYF; CDR3 DNA: TGTGCCAGCAGCTTATCGACTGGCCCATCCTACGAGCAGTACTTC
J gene: TRBJ2-7; V gene: TRBV7-9; D gene: .; CDR3 protein: CASSSLESYEQYF; CDR3 DNA: TGTGCCAGCAGTAGCTTAGAGTCCTACGAGCAGTACTTC
J gene: TRBJ1-4; V gene: TRBV5-1; D gene: .; CDR3 protein: CASSRTVNEKLFF; CDR3 DNA: TGCGCCAGCAGCCGGACAGTTAATGAAAAACTGTTTTTT
J gene: TRBJ2-1; V gene: TRBV9; D gene: .; CDR3 protein: CASGDPILEQFF; CDR3 DNA: TGTGCCAGCGGAGATCCCATCCTTGAGCAGTTCTTC
J gene: TRBJ1-5; V gene: TRBV6-5; D gene: .; CDR3 protein: CASRRGSNSNQPQHF; CDR3 DNA: TGTGCCAGCAGAAGGGGGTCAAATAGCAATCAGCCCCAGCATTTT
J gene: TRBJ2-7; V gene: TRBV6-5; D gene: TRBD1; CDR3 protein: CASSTRDRGGYEQYF; CDR3 DNA: TGTGCCAGCAGTACCCGGGACAGAGGGGGCTACGAGCAGTACTTC
J gene: TRBJ2-7; V gene: TRBV7-8; D gene: TRBD1; CDR3 protein: CASSMDRGIISYEQYF; CDR3 DNA: TGTGCCAGCAGCATGGACAGGGGCATTATCTCCTACGAGCAGTACTTC
J gene: TRBJ2-4; V gene: TRBV9; D gene: TRBD2; CDR3 protein: CASSVGSSGGAIGKNIQYF; CDR3 DNA: TGTGCCAGCAGCGTAGGATCCAGCGGGGGGGCCATCGGCAAAAACATTCAGTACTTC
J gene: TRBJ1-3; V gene: TRBV30; D gene: .; CDR3 protein: CAGKRDRNTIYF; CDR3 DNA: TGTGCAGGGAAAAGGGACAGAAACACCATATATTTT
J gene: TRBJ2-3; V gene: TRBV4-3; D gene: .; CDR3 protein: CASSRARSIDEDTQYF; CDR3 DNA: TGCGCCAGCAGCCGGGCTCGGTCGATAGATGAAGATACGCAGTATTTT
J gene: TRBJ2-2; V gene: TRBV24-1; D gene: TRBD1; CDR3 protein: CATSDFTGARGTGELFF; CDR3 DNA: TGTGCCACCAGTGATTTCACAGGGGCAAGGGGCACCGGGGAGCTGTTTTTT